A single sample is the source of the 23 T cell receptor beta chains below, sequenced in a study of blood T cell repertoires in COVID-19. Data came from immunoSEQ multiplex PCR; TCRdb stores just in-frame clones and leaves some out. The sample includes around 190,000 clones, approximately 80% seen only once; the top ten take 5.5% to 7.5%. The specimen was peripheral blood. The origin of the receptors is a human donor in a cohort sampled during active COVID-19.

The chain combines TRBV30 with TRBJ1-5; D is unclear. Germline CDR1 GTSNPN, CDR2 SVGIG (reference sequence). The CDR3 covers 13 residues. Trimming took 3 bases from V and 1 from J, leaving 7 bases between them. The CDR3 bases are TGTGCCTGGAGGGCAGGCAGCAATCAGCCCCAGCATTTT. It translates to CAWRAGSNQPQHF.

The chain joins TRBV11-2 to TRBJ1-3; no clear D. With 9 bases removed from V and 3 bases from J, the gap between germline ends came to 15 bases. From germline, CDR1 is SGHAT and CDR2 FQNNGV. The CDR3 runs 14 residues. The CDR3 is CARPFIRGGNTIYF. CDR3 nucleotides: TGTGCCAGGCCTTTTATCAGAGGTGGAAACACCATATATTTT.

V usage is TRBV7-9 and J usage is TRBJ1-4, with a weak D call TRBD1 (6 bases). Trimming took 2 bases from V and 0 from J, leaving 10 bases between them. This CDR3 region has 16 residues. Germline V gives CDR1 SEHNR, CDR2 FQNEAQ (reference sequence). The CDR3 reads CASSLYGDTTNEKLFF. Here the CDR3 DNA reads TGTGCCAGCAGCTTATATGGGGACACAACTAATGAAAAACTGTTTTTT.

This clone was seen more than once but under ten times. This chain links TRBV18 with TRBJ2-5; 10 nucleotides agree with TRBD2. Unmatched junction bases numbered 2, after V lost 5 bases and J lost 2 bases. There are 14 residues in the CDR3. Germline assignment: CDR1 KGHSH and CDR2 LQKENI. The CDR3 protein is CASSELAGQETQYF. CDR3 nucleotide sequence: TGTGCCAGCTCAGAACTAGCGGGACAAGAGACCCAGTACTTC.

The chain uses TRBV3-1 (or the pseudogene TRBV3-2) and TRBJ2-7; D perhaps matches TRBD1 (6 bases). The V gene's germline CDR1 is LGHDT and CDR2 YNNKEL (reference sequence). Trimming removed 1 base from V and 5 bases from J, with 15 bases in between. The CDR3 extends over 15 amino acids. CDR3 bases: TGTGCCAGCAGCCAAGTGTCAGGGGTGAGCCACGAGCAGTACTTC. This translates into CASSQVSGVSHEQYF.

The chain employs TRBV24-1 and TRBJ2-3; 8 bases map to TRBD1. The CDR3 has 21 amino acids. CDR1 is KGHDR and CDR2 is SFDVKD in the germline V gene. Germline trimming cut 0 bases from V and 0 bases from J; bases unmatched to any gene: 16. The CDR3 DNA reads TGTGCCACCAGTGATTTGCAGGCGGGACAGGACTCCCTTTCTAGCACAGATACGCAGTATTTT. The encoded protein is CATSDLQAGQDSLSSTDTQYF.

The J gene is TRBJ2-5, the V gene TRBV25-1; 9 bases agree with TRBD2. The V gene end was trimmed by 4 bases and the J gene end by 4 bases; junction bases not matched to a gene: 7. CDR1 is MGHDK and CDR2 is SYGVNS in the germline V gene. This CDR3 has 15 residues. For the CDR3, the DNA is TGTGCCAGCAGTGGCCACGGACTAGCGCCAGAGACCCAGTACTTC. Translated, it gives CASSGHGLAPETQYF.

The chain joins TRBV19 to TRBJ2-7, with no clear D. The CDR3 runs 14 residues. Germline V gives CDR1 LNHDA, CDR2 SQIVND (reference sequence). Trimming removed 1 base at V and 2 bases at J, with 9 bases between. CDR3 residues: CASSIGPEAYEQYF. DNA for the CDR3: TGTGCCAGTAGTATAGGACCAGAGGCCTACGAGCAGTACTTC.

This clone was seen a single time. This rearrangement joins TRBV7-2 to TRBJ1-5; the match to TRBD1 covers 7 bases. Germline trimming cut 1 base from V and 7 bases from J; bases unmatched to any gene: 10. This CDR3 contains 16 residues. Germline V CDR1 and CDR2: SGHTA, FQGNSA. The CDR3 coding sequence is TGTGCCAGCAGCTTAGGGGTACAGGGGCAGGGACAGCCCCAGCATTTT. Translating it yields CASSLGVQGQGQPQHF.

The chain is built from TRBV11-2 and TRBJ2-7; tentative D call: TRBD1 (5 bases). The length of the CDR3 is 14 residues. From germline, CDR1 is SGHAT and CDR2 FQNNGV. Trimming removed 5 bases at V and 2 bases at J, with 13 bases between. CDR3 coding DNA: TGTGCCAGCAGCCTCCATGACAGCACCTACGAGCAGTACTTC. Translated: CASSLHDSTYEQYF.

This sequence joins TRBV5-6 and TRBJ1-2; maybe TRBD1 (5 bases). Germline CDR1 is SGHDT and CDR2 is YYEEEE. The CDR3 runs 15 residues. The V end lost 1 base, the J end lost 3 bases, and 13 bases lay between the germline ends. CDR3 protein: CASSLRGGGDYGYTF. The CDR3 DNA reads TGTGCCAGCAGCTTGAGAGGTGGAGGGGACTATGGCTACACCTTC.

The chain recombines TRBV27 with TRBJ1-5, with 7 bases identical to TRBD1. V trimming: 5 bases; J trimming: 7 bases; junction bases outside the gene matches: 14. Germline loops: CDR1 MNHEY, CDR2 SMNVEV (reference sequence). The CDR3 covers 16 residues. CDR3 protein: CASSGSFVGGGQPQHF. The CDR3 nucleotides read TGTGCCAGCAGTGGTTCCTTTGTAGGGGGCGGCCAGCCCCAGCATTTT.

The gene calls are TRBV18 and TRBJ2-2, with 9 bases lining up with TRBD1. CDR1 and CDR2 from the germline V gene are KGHSH and LQKENI. The CDR3 spans 15 residues. V was clipped by 5 bases and J by 3 bases; unmatched bases: 4. Here the CDR3 reads CASSRQGEYTGELFF. The CDR3 nucleotides are TGTGCCAGCTCAAGACAGGGGGAGTACACCGGGGAGCTGTTTTTT.

The chain is built from TRBV2 and TRBJ2-7; TRBD1 is a possible D gene (5 bases). Germline V gene lookup returns CDR1 SNHLY and CDR2 FYNNEI. Trimming shortened V by 4 bases and J by 0 bases, and 7 bases separated the two germline ends. This CDR3 has 13 amino acids. The CDR3 nucleotides are TGTGCCAGCAGTGTAGACAGCTCCTACGAGCAGTACTTC. Its protein product is CASSVDSSYEQYF.

The J gene is TRBJ2-1, the V gene TRBV5-4; TRBD1 agrees at 7 bases. Germline CDR1 is SGHNT and CDR2 is YYREEE (reference sequence). The CDR3 loop spans 17 amino acids. J lost 5 bases, V lost 4 bases, and 15 bases had no gene match. The CDR3 is CASSAGVTGFRDNEQFF. The DNA for the CDR3 is TGTGCCAGCAGCGCCGGGGTGACAGGGTTCCGGGACAATGAGCAGTTCTTC.

The chain joins TRBV19 to TRBJ1-2; the match to TRBD1 covers 8 bases. With V trimmed by 7 bases and J by 4 bases, 14 bases remained unmatched. CDR1 LNHDA and CDR2 SQIVND come from the germline V gene (reference sequence). The CDR3 loop spans 16 amino acids. CDR3 sequence: CASTEAGRGPVYGYTF. The DNA of the CDR3 is TGTGCCAGTACCGAGGCCGGCAGGGGGCCGGTCTATGGCTACACCTTC.

The V gene is TRBV7-9, the J gene TRBJ1-2; a weak D match, TRBD1 (5 bases). Trimming cost V 1 base and J 7 bases, with 16 bases left between them. The CDR3 length is 15 residues. Germline assignment: CDR1 SEHNR and CDR2 FQNEAQ (reference sequence). CDR3 loop: CASSLDAGPRGGYTF. The DNA for the CDR3 is TGTGCCAGCAGCTTAGACGCAGGACCAAGGGGTGGCTACACCTTC.

This rearrangement joins TRBV9 to TRBJ2-7, with 9 bases aligning to TRBD1. The J segment lost 0 bases and the V segment lost 0 bases, leaving 1 base of the junction unmatched. The CDR3 extends over 15 amino acids. The germline CDR1 and CDR2 sequences are SGDLS and YYNGEE. CDR3 region: CASSVGTGASYEQYF. CDR3 in DNA: TGTGCCAGCAGCGTAGGGACAGGGGCCTCCTACGAGCAGTACTTC.

The chain has TRBV7-6 and TRBJ2-1; the D gene is possibly TRBD2 (6 bases). Germline V gene data show CDR1 as SGHVS and CDR2 as FNYEAQ. V lost 8 bases and J 4 bases, leaving 15 bases between the germline ends. This CDR3 region has 14 residues. For the CDR3, the DNA is TGTGCCAGCTCCGGAGGGGCCGGGTACAATGAGCAGTTCTTC. Its translation: CASSGGAGYNEQFF.

V is TRBV5-1 and J is TRBJ2-1, with 7 bases matching TRBD1. Looked up from germline, CDR1 is SGHRS and CDR2 is YFSETQ. The junction had 11 bases not matched to a gene; V was cut back by 4 bases and J by 7 bases. The CDR3 has 15 residues. CDR3 coding DNA: TGCGCCAGCAGCGCGGCTGCCGGGACAGAAAATGAGCAGTTCTTC. Translated, it gives CASSAAAGTENEQFF.

This chain uses TRBV6-5 with TRBJ1-2; 9 positions agree with TRBD1. V gave up 10 bases and J gave up 7 bases; unmatched junction bases: 16. From germline, CDR1 is MNHEY and CDR2 SVGAGI. The CDR3 runs 15 residues. The CDR3 reads CATSGARDRAGGYTF. The CDR3 DNA reads TGTGCCACCAGCGGGGCCCGGGACAGGGCAGGTGGCTACACCTTC.

V usage is TRBV2 and J usage is TRBJ1-6; weak D call: TRBD1 (6 bases). CDR1 and CDR2 from the germline V gene are SNHLY and FYNNEI. V was cut by 4 bases and J by 0 bases, with 13 bases left in between. CDR3 length: 17 amino acids. The CDR3 sequence: CASSVRGASSYNSPLHF. The CDR3 coding sequence is TGTGCCAGCAGTGTGCGGGGGGCGAGCTCCTATAATTCACCCCTCCACTTT. The entire variable domain, with the rest obtained from reference TRBV2 and TRBJ1-6, is as follows: EPEVTQTPSHQVTQMGQEVILRCVPISNHLYFYWYRQILGQKVEFLVSFYNNEISEKSEIFDDQFSVERPDGSNFTLKIRSTKLEDSAMYFCASSVRGASSYNSPLHFGNGTRLTVT.

This clone was recorded a few times. J is TRBJ1-2 and V is TRBV4-1; TRBD1 agrees at 7 bases. With V trimmed by 0 bases and J by 3 bases, 4 bases remained unmatched. The germline CDR1 and CDR2 sequences are MGHRA and YSYEKL. The CDR3 covers 15 residues. CDR3 residues: CASSQEGDSYYGYTF. Written as DNA, the CDR3 is TGCGCCAGCAGCCAAGAGGGGGACAGCTACTATGGCTACACCTTC.